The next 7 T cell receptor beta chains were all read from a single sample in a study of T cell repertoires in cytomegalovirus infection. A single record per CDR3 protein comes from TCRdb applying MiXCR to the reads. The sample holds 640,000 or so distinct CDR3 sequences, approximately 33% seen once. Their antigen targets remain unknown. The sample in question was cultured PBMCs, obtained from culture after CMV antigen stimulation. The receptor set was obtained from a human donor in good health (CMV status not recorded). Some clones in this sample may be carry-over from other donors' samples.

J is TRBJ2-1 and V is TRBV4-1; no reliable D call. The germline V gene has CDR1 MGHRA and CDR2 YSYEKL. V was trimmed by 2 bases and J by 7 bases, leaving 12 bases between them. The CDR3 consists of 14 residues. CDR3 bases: TGCGCCAGCAGCCAAAAGACTGGATGGAATGAGCAGTTCTTC. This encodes CASSQKTGWNEQFF.

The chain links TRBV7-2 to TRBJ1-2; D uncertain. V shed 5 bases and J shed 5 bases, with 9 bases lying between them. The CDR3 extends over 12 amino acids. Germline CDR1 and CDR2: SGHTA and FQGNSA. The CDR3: CASSPPSYGYTF. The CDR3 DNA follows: TGTGCCAGCAGCCCACCCTCGTATGGCTACACCTTC.

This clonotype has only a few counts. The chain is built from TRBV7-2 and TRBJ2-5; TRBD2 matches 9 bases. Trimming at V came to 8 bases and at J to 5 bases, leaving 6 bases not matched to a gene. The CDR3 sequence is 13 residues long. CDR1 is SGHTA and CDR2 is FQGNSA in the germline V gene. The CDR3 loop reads CASAGGPRETQYF. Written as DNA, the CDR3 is TGTGCCAGCGCGGGGGGGCCCCGGGAGACCCAGTACTTC.

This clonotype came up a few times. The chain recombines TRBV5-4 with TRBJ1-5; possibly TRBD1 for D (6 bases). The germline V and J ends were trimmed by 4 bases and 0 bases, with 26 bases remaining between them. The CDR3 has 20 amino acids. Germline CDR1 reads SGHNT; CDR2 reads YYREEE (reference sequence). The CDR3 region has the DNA TGTGCCAGCAGCCCGCGTTTTAGATCGGGACACCAGTATAGCAATCAGCCCCAGCATTTT. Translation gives CASSPRFRSGHQYSNQPQHF.

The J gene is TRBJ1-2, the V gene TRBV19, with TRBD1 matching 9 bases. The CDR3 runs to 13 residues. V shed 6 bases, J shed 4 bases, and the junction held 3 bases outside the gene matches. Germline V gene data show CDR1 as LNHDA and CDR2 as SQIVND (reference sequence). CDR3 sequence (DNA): TGTGCCAGTAGGGACAGGGGCATCTATGGCTACACCTTC. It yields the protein CASRDRGIYGYTF.

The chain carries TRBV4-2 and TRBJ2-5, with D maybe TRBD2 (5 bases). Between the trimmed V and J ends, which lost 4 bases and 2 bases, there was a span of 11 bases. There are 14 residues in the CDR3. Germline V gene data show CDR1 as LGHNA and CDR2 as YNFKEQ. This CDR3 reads CASSRITGQETQYF. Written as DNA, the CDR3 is TGTGCCAGCAGCCGCATAACGGGACAAGAGACCCAGTACTTC.

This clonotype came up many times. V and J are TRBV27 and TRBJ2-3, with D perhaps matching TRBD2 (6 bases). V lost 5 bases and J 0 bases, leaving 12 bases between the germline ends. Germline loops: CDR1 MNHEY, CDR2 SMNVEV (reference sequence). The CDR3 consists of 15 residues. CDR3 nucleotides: TGTGCCAGCAGTCCCCGTGGAGGGAGCACAGATACGCAGTATTTT. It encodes CASSPRGGSTDTQYF.